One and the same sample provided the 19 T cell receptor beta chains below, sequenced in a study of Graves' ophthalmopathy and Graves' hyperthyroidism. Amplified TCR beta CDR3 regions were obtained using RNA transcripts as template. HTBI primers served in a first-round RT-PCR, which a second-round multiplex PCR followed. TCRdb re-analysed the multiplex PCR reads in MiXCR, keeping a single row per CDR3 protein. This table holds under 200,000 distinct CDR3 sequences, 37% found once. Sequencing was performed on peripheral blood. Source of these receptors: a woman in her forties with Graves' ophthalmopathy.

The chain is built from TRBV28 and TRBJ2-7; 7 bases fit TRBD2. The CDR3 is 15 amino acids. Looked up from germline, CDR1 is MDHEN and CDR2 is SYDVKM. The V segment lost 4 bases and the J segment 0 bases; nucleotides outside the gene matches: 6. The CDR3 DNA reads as TGTGCCAGCAGTTCCCCCCGGGAGGTCTCCTACGAGCAGTACTTC. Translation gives CASSSPREVSYEQYF.

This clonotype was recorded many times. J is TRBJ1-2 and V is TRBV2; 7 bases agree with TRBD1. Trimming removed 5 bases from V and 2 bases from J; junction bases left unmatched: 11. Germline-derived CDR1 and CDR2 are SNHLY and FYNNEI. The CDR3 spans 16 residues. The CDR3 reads CASSQQPGQRNYGYTF. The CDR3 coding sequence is TGTGCCAGCAGTCAGCAACCGGGACAGAGAAACTATGGCTACACCTTC.

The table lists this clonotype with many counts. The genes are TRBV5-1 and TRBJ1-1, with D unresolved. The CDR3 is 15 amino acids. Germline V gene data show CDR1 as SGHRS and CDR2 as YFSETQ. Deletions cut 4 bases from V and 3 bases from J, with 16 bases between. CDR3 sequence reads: CASSPLNFRDTEAFF. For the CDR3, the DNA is TGCGCCAGCAGCCCCTTGAACTTCCGGGACACTGAAGCTTTCTTT.

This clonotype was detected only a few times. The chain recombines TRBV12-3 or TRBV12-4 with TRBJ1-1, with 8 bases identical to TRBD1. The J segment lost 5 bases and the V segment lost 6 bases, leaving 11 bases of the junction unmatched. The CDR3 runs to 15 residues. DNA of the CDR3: TGTGCCAGCAGCCCTAATCAGGGGGCACGAACTGAAGCTTTCTTT. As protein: CASSPNQGARTEAFF.

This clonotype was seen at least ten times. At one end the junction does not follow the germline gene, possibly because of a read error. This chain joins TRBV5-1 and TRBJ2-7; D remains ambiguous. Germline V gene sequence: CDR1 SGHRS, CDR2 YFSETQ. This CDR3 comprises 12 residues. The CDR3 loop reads CASSLTPYEQYF. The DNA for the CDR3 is TGTGCCAGCAGTTTAACCCCTTACGAGCAGTACTTC.

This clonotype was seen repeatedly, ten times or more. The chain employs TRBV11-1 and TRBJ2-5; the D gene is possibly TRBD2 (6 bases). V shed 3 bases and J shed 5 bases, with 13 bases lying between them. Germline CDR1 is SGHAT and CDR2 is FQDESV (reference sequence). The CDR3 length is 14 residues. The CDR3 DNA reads TGTGCCAGCAGCTTGAGTCGGGGGTGGGAGACCCAGTACTTC. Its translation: CASSLSRGWETQYF.

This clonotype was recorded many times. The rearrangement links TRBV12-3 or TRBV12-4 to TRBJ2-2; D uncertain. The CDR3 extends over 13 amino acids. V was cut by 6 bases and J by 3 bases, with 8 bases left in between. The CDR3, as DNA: TGTGCCAGCAGCCCCAAGCACACCGGGGAGCTGTTTTTT. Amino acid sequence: CASSPKHTGELFF.

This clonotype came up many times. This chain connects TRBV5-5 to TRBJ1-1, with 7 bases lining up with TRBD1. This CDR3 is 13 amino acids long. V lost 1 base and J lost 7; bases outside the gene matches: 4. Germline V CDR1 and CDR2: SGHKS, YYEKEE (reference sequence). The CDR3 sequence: CASSLWGQFEAFF. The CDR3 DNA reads TGTGCCAGCAGCTTGTGGGGACAGTTTGAAGCTTTCTTT.

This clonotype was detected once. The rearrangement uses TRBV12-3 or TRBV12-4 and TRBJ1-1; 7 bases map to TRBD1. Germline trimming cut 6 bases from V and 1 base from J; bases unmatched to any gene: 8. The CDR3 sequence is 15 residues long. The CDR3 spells CASRRMGQRNTEAFF. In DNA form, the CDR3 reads TGTGCCAGCAGACGAATGGGACAGAGGAACACTGAAGCTTTCTTT.

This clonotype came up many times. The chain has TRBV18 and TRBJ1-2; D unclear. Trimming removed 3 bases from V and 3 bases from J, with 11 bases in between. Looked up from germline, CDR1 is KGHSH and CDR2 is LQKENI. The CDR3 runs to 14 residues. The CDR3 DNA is TGTGCCAGCTCACCTATCCAGGTCGACTATGGCTACACCTTC. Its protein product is CASSPIQVDYGYTF.

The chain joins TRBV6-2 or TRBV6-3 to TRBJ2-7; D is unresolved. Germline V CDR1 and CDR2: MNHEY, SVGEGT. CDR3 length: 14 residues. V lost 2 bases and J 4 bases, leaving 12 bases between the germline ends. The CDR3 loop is CASSYLAEPYEQYF. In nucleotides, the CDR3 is TGTGCCAGCAGTTACCTGGCGGAACCTTACGAGCAGTACTTC.

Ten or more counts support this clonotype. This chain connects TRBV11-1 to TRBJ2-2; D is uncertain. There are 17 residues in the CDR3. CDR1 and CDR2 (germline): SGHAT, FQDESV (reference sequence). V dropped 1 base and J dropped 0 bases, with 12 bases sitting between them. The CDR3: CASSLVDGHSNTGELFF. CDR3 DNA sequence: TGTGCCAGCAGCTTAGTAGACGGGCACTCGAACACCGGGGAGCTGTTTTTT.

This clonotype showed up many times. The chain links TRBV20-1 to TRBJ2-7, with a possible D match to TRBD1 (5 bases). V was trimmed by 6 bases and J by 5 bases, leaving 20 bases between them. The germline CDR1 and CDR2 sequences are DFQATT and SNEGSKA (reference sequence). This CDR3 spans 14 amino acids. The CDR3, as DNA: TGCAGTGCCGGCCGGGCCCAGGGTCGGGACGAGCAGTACTTC. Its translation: CSAGRAQGRDEQYF.

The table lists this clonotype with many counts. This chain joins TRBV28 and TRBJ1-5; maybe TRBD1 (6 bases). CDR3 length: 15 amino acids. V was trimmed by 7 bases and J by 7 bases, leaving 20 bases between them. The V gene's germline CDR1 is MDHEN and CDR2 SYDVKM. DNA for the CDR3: TGTGCCAGCACCCAAAAGACAGGCCGCAGCCAGCCCCAGCATTTT. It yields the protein CASTQKTGRSQPQHF. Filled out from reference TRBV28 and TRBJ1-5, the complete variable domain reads DVKVTQSSRYLVKRTGEKVFLECVQDMDHENMFWYRQDPGLGLRLIYFSYDVKMKEKGDIPEGYSVSREKKERFSLILESASTNQTSMYLCASTQKTGRSQPQHFGDGTRLSIL.

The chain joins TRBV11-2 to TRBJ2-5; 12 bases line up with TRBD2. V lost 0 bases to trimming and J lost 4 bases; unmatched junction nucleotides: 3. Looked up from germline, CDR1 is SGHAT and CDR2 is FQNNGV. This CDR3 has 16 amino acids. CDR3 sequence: CASSLEGLAGRETQYF. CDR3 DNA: TGTGCCAGCAGCTTAGAAGGACTAGCGGGGAGAGAGACCCAGTACTTC.

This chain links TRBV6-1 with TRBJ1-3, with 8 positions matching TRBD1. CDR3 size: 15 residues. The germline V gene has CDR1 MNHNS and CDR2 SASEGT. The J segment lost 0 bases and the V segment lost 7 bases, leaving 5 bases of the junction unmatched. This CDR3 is CASTIDRGSGNTIYF. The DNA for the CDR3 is TGTGCCAGCACCATAGACAGGGGCTCTGGAAACACCATATATTTT.

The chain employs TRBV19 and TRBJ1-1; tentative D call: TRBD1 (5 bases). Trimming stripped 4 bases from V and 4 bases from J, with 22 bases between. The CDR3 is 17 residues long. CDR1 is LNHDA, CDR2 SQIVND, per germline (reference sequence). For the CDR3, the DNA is TGTGCCAGTAGTAAGTTTCCGGTGCAGGGCGGTCGCACTGAAGCTTTCTTT. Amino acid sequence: CASSKFPVQGGRTEAFF. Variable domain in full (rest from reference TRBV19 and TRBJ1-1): DGGITQSPKYLFRKEGQNVTLSCEQNLNHDAMYWYRQDPGQGLRLIYYSQIVNDFQKGDIAEGYSVSREKKESFPLTVTSAQKNPTAFYLCASSKFPVQGGRTEAFFGQGTRLTVV.

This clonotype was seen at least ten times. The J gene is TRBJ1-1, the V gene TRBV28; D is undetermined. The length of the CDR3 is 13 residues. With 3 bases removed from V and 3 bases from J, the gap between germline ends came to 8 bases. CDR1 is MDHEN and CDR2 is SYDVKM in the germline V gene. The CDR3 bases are TGTGCCAGCAGTTTGCCCGGGGACACTGAAGCTTTCTTT. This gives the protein CASSLPGDTEAFF.

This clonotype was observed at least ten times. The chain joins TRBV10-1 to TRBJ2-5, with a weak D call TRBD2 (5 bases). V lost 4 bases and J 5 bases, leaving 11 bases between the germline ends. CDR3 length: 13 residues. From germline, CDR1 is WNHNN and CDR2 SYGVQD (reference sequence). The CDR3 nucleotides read TGCGCCAGCAGTGTACTAGTCTGCGAGACCCAGTACTTC. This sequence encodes CASSVLVCETQYF.